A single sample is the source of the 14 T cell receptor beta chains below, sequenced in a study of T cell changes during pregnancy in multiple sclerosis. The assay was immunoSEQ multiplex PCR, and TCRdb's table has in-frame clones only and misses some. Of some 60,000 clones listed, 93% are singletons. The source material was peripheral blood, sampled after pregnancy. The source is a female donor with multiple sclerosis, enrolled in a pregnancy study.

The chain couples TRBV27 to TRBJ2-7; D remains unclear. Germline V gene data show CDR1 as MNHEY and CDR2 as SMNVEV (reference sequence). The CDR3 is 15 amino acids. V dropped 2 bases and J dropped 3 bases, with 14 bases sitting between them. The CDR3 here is CASSLRQAQYYEQYF. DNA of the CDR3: TGTGCCAGCAGTTTAAGGCAGGCACAATACTACGAGCAGTACTTC.

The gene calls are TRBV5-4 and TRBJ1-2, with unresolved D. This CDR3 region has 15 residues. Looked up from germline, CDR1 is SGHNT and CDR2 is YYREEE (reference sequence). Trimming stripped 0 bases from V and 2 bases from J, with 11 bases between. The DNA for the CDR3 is TGTGCCAGCAGCTTGGACGCCAGCGAGAACTATGGCTACACCTTC. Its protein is CASSLDASENYGYTF.

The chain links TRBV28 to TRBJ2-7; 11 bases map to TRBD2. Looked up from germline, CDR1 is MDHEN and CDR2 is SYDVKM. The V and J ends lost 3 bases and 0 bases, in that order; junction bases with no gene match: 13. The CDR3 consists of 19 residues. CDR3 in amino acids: CASSFPDPTSGSLSYEQYF. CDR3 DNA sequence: TGTGCCAGCAGTTTCCCTGACCCAACTAGCGGGAGCCTCTCCTACGAGCAGTACTTC.

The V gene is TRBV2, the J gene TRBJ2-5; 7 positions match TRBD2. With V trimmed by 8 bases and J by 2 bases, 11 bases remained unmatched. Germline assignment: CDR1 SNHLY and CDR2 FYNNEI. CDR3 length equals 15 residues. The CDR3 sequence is CASRLYTSVQETQYF. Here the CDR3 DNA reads TGTGCCAGCCGACTATATACTAGCGTTCAAGAGACCCAGTACTTC.

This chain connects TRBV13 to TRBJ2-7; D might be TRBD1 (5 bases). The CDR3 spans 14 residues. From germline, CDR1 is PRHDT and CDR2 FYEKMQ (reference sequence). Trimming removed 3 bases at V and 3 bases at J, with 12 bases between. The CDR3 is CASSLSGTGYEQYF. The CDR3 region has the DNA TGTGCCAGCAGCTTGTCGGGTACAGGCTACGAGCAGTACTTC. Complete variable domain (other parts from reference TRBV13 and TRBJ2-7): AAGVIQSPRHLIKEKRETATLKCYPIPRHDTVYWYQQGPGQDPQFLISFYEKMQSDKGSIPDRFSAQQFSDYHSELNMSSLELGDSALYFCASSLSGTGYEQYFGPGTRLTVT.

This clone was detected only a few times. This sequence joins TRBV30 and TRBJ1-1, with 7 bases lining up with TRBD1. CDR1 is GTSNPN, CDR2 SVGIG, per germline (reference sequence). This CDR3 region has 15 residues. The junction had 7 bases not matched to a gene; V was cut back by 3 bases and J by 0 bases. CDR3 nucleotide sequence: TGTGCCTGGAGCGACTGGACAGGTATGAACACTGAAGCTTTCTTT. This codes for CAWSDWTGMNTEAFF.

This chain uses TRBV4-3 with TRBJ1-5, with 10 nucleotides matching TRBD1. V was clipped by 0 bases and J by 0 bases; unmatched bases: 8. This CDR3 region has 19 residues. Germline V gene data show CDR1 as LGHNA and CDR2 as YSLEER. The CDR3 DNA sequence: TGCGCCAGCAGCCAAGATCGGGGGACAGGGGCTTATAGCAATCAGCCCCAGCATTTT. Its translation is CASSQDRGTGAYSNQPQHF.

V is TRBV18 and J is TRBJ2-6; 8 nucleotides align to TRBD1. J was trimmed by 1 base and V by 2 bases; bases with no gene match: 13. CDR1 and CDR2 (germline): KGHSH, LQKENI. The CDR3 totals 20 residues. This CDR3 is CASSPAAARGLSSGANVLTF. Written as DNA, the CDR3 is TGTGCCAGCTCACCAGCGGCGGCCAGGGGGCTTTCGTCTGGGGCCAACGTCCTGACTTTC.

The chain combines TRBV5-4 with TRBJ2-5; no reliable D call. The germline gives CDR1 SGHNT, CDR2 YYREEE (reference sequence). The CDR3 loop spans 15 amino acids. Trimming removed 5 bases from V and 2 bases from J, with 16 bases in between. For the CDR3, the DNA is TGTGCCAGCAGGCAGGCTCAGGTTACACAAGAGACCCAGTACTTC. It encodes CASRQAQVTQETQYF.

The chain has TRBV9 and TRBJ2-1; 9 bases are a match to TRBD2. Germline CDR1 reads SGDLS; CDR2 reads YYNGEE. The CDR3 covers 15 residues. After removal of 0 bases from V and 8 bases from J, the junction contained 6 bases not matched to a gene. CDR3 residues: CASSVEAGGWDEQFF. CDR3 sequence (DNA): TGTGCCAGCAGCGTAGAAGCGGGAGGTTGGGATGAGCAGTTCTTC.

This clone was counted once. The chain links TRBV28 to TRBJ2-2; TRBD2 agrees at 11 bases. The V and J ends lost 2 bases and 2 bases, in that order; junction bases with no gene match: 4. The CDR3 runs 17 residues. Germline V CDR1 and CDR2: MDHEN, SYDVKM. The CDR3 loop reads CASSLLGTSGNTGELFF. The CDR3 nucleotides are TGTGCCAGCAGTTTACTGGGGACTAGCGGAAACACCGGGGAGCTGTTTTTT.

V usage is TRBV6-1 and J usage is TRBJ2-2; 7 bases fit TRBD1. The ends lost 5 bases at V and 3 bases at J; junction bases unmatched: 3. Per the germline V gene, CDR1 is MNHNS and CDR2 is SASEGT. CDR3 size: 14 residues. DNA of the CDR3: TGTGCCAGCAGTAGACAGGGAGACACCGGGGAGCTGTTTTTT. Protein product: CASSRQGDTGELFF.

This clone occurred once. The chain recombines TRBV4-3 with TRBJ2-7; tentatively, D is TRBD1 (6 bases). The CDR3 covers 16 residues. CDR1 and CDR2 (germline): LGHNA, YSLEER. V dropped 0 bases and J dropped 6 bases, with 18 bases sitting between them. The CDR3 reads CASSQDFGTIALEQYF. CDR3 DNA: TGCGCCAGCAGCCAAGATTTTGGGACAATTGCCCTCGAGCAGTACTTC.

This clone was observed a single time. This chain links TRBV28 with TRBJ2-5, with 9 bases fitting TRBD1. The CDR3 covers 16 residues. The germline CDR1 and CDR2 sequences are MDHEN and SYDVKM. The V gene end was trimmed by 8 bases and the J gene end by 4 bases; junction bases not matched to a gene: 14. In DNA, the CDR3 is TGTGCCAGCGGGTCCTCCGGGACAGGGTTATCAGAGACCCAGTACTTC. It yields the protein CASGSSGTGLSETQYF.